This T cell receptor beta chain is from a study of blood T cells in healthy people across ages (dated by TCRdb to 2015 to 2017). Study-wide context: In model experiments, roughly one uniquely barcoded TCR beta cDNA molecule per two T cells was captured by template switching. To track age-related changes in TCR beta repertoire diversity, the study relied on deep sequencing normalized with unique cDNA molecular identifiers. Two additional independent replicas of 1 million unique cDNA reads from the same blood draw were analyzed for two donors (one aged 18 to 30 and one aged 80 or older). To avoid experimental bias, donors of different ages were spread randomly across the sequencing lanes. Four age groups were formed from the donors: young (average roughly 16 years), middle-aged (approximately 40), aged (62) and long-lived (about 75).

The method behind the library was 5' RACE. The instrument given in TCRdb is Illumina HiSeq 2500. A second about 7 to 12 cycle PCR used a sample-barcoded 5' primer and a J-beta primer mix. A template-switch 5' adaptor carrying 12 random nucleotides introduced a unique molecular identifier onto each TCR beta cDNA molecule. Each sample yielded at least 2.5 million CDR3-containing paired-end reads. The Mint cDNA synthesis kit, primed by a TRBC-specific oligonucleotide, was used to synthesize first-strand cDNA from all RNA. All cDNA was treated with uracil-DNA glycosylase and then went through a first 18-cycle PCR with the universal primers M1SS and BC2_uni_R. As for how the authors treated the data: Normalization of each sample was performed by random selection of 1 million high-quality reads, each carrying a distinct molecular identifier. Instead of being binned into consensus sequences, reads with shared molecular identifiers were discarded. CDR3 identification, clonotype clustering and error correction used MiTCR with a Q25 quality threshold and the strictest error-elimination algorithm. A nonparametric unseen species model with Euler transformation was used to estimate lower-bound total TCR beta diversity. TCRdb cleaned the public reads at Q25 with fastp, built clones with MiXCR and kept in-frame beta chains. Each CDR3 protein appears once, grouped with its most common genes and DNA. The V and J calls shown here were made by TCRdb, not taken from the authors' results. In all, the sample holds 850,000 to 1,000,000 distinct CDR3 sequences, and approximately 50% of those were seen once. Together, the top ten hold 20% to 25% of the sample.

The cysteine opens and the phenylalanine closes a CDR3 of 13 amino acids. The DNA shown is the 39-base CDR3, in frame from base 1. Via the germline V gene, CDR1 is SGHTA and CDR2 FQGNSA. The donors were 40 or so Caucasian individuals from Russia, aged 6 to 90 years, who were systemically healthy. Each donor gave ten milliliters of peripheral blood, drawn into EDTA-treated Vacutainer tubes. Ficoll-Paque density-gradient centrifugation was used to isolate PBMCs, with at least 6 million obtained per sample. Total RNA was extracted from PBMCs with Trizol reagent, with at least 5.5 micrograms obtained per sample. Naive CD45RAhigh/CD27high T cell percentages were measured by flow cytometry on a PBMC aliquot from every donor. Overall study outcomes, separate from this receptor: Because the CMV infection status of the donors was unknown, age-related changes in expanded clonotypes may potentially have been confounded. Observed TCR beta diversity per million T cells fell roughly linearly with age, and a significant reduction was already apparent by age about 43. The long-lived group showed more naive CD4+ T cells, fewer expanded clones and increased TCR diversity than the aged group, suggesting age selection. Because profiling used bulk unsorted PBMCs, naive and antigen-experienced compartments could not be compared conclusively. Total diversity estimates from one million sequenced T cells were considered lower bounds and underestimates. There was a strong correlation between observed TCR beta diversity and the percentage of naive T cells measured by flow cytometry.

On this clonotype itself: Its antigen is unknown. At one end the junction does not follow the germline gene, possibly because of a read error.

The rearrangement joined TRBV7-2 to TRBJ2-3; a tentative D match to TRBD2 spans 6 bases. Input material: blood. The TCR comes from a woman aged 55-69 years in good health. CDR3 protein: CAGSSNSGDTQYF. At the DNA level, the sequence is TGTGCCGGCAGCTCAAATAGCGGAGATACGCAGTATTTT.